One and the same sample provided the 25 T cell receptor beta chains below, sequenced in a study of T-cell reconstitution after alpha-beta-depleted transplantation in children. This sample's TCRbeta library carried unique molecular identifier barcodes. From the PCR reads, TCRdb called clonotypes with MiXCR, one entry per CDR3 protein. Of more than 450,000 distinct CDR3 sequences listed, around 19% were seen once; the top ten hold 3.3%. Sequenced here: PBMCs from the stem cell graft donor, sampled from the stem cell graft. These receptors were collected from a human donor who donated a stem cell graft to a child with acute lymphoblastic leukemia.

This rearrangement joins TRBV20-1 to TRBJ2-3; D possibly corresponds to TRBD2 (5 bases). Germline V lookup: CDR1 DFQATT, CDR2 SNEGSKA (reference sequence). There are 13 residues in the CDR3. The germline V and J ends were trimmed by 1 base and 6 bases, with 11 bases remaining between them. CDR3 sequence (DNA): TGCAGTGCTAGAGGCGGGTTCGTTGATACGCAGTATTTT. Encoded protein: CSARGGFVDTQYF.

The J gene is TRBJ1-2, the V gene TRBV11-2; weak D call: TRBD1 (6 bases). The CDR3 is made up of 15 amino acids. Germline-derived CDR1 and CDR2 are SGHAT and FQNNGV. V shed 4 bases and J shed 6 bases, with 18 bases lying between them. The CDR3 is CASSSARDRRNGYTF. CDR3 bases: TGTGCCAGCAGCTCGGCAAGAGACAGGCGGAATGGCTACACCTTC.

A few counts support this clonotype. The V and J genes are TRBV20-1 and TRBJ2-7; either TRBD1 or TRBD2 may fit D (5 bases each). The V end lost 6 bases, the J end lost 2 bases, and 20 bases lay between the germline ends. CDR1 is DFQATT, CDR2 SNEGSKA, per germline (reference sequence). The CDR3 has 15 amino acids. CDR3 amino acids: CSATGGSADPYEQYF. Here the CDR3 DNA reads TGCAGTGCCACTGGGGGATCGGCGGACCCCTACGAGCAGTACTTC.

There are a few counts of this clonotype. The chain is built from TRBV27 and TRBJ2-1, with 7 positions matching TRBD2. Germline V gene lookup returns CDR1 MNHEY and CDR2 SMNVEV (reference sequence). V was clipped by 6 bases and J by 4 bases; unmatched bases: 12. This CDR3 has 16 residues. As DNA, the CDR3 is TGTGCCAGCAGAGCTATCACGGGAGGTTGGTACAATGAGCAGTTCTTC. This encodes CASRAITGGWYNEQFF.

The V call is TRBV11-2, the J call TRBJ1-6; D is unresolved. Trimming stripped 5 bases from V and 6 bases from J, with 14 bases between. The CDR3 loop spans 15 amino acids. The germline V gene has CDR1 SGHAT and CDR2 FQNNGV. This chain's CDR3 is CASSKEALGNSPLHF. The CDR3 DNA reads as TGTGCCAGCAGCAAAGAGGCGTTGGGTAATTCACCCCTCCACTTT. The variable domain in full, completed from reference TRBV11-2 and TRBJ1-6, reads EAGVAQSPRYKIIEKRQSVAFWCNPISGHATLYWYQQILGQGPKLLIQFQNNGVVDDSQLPKDRFSAERLKGVDSTLKIQPAKLEDSAVYLCASSKEALGNSPLHFGNGTRLTVT.

V and J are TRBV29-1 and TRBJ1-3; D remains unclear. With 6 bases removed from V and 0 bases from J, the gap between germline ends came to 15 bases. Germline lookup yields CDR1 SQVTM and CDR2 ANQGSEA. The CDR3 has 15 amino acids. As DNA, the CDR3 is TGCAGCGTGTTTGGAGATCCGAGCTCTGGAAACACCATATATTTT. Translation gives CSVFGDPSSGNTIYF. Complete variable domain (other parts from reference TRBV29-1 and TRBJ1-3): SAVISQKPSRDICQRGTSLTIQCQVDSQVTMMFWYRQQPGQSLTLIATANQGSEATYESGFVIDKFPISRPNLTFSTLTVSNMSPEDSSIYLCSVFGDPSSGNTIYFGEGSWLTVV.

This chain joins TRBV12-3 or TRBV12-4 and TRBJ2-5; no firm D call. V was clipped by 6 bases and J by 5 bases, with 7 bases between them. CDR3 length: 11 residues. CDR3 sequence reads: CASRGWETQYF. In DNA, the CDR3 is TGTGCCAGCAGGGGTTGGGAGACCCAGTACTTC.

As to this clonotype: Since the CDR3 does not end with the conserved phenylalanine or tryptophan, this likely comes from a read error. Because the CDR3's place on the DNA is in doubt, the DNA is left out and the CDR3 is given as listed by TCRdb. The chain has TRBV5-1 and TRBJ2-5; the table's D call of TRBD1 was not tested on the DNA. Germline CDR1 reads SGHRS; CDR2 reads YFSETQ. The CDR3 totals 10 residues, both ends included. The CDR3 is CASSPGTEPA.

The V and J genes are TRBV25-1 and TRBJ2-1; a weak D match, TRBD2 (6 bases). The CDR3 is 13 amino acids. V was trimmed by 8 bases and J by 7 bases, leaving 15 bases between them. Germline V gives CDR1 MGHDK, CDR2 SYGVNS. CDR3 sequence (DNA): TGTGCCAGCTCACCCGACGGGGGAAATGAGCAGTTCTTC. Protein sequence: CASSPDGGNEQFF.

This clonotype was observed once. The chain carries TRBV20-1 and TRBJ2-6; D gene uncertain. V was clipped by 5 bases and J by 4 bases, with 9 bases between them. Germline lookup yields CDR1 DFQATT and CDR2 SNEGSKA (reference sequence). The CDR3 length is 13 residues. CDR3 residues: CSAGEWGANVLTF. The CDR3 region has the DNA TGCAGTGCTGGCGAGTGGGGGGCCAACGTCCTGACTTTC.

This sequence joins TRBV5-4 and TRBJ2-3; 14 nucleotides align to TRBD2. Germline trimming cut 0 bases from V and 0 bases from J; bases unmatched to any gene: 9. The CDR3 is made up of 20 amino acids. CDR1 is SGHNT and CDR2 is YYREEE in the germline V gene (reference sequence). The CDR3 DNA follows: TGTGCCAGCAGCTTGGAACACGCGGGACTAGCGGGAGTGAGCACAGATACGCAGTATTTT. Translated: CASSLEHAGLAGVSTDTQYF.

This clonotype has only a few counts. The chain joins TRBV2 to TRBJ2-7; D remains unclear. The CDR3 has 11 residues. Trimming stripped 7 bases from V and 3 bases from J, with 7 bases between. Germline CDR1 reads SNHLY; CDR2 reads FYNNEI. The CDR3 DNA reads TGTGCCAGCATGACAAACTACGAGCAGTACTTC. This translates into CASMTNYEQYF.

Written as DNA, the CDR3 is TGTGCCAGCAGCGAGCGGGGACAGGGGACAAACTATGGCTACACCTTC. Amino acids: CASSERGQGTNYGYTF. This chain links TRBV9 with TRBJ1-2; TRBD1 agrees at 10 bases. Germline assignment: CDR1 SGDLS and CDR2 YYNGEE. The CDR3 consists of 16 residues. J lost 2 bases, V lost 3 bases, and 7 bases had no gene match.

CDR3 amino acids: CASNGGPNNFYGYTF. The CDR3 nucleotides read TGTGCCAGCAATGGGGGGCCGAACAACTTCTATGGCTACACCTTC. The chain is built from TRBV9 and TRBJ1-2; TRBD1 might be the D (6 bases). Germline loops: CDR1 SGDLS, CDR2 YYNGEE. V was clipped by 6 bases and J by 4 bases, with 19 bases between them. The CDR3 has 15 residues.

This clonotype was detected only a few times. The rearrangement links TRBV5-1 to TRBJ2-1; maybe TRBD2 (6 bases). V was pared by 5 bases and J by 1 base, with 13 bases between. The CDR3 runs 15 residues. CDR1 SGHRS and CDR2 YFSETQ come from the germline V gene. The CDR3 region has the DNA TGCGCCAGCAGTGGGCGGGATCAATCCTACAATGAGCAGTTCTTC. Translation gives CASSGRDQSYNEQFF.

The chain uses TRBV29-1 and TRBJ2-3; 8 bases are a match to TRBD2. The length of the CDR3 is 15 residues. Germline lookup yields CDR1 SQVTM and CDR2 ANQGSEA. Trimming took 6 bases from V and 3 from J; bases not matched to a gene: 11. The CDR3 coding sequence is TGCAGCGTCCCAGCCAGCGGGAGTTGGACAGATACGCAGTATTTT. The encoded protein is CSVPASGSWTDTQYF.

This clonotype was detected only a few times. This chain joins TRBV20-1 and TRBJ2-2; perhaps TRBD2 as D (5 bases). Germline V gives CDR1 DFQATT, CDR2 SNEGSKA (reference sequence). The CDR3 is 15 amino acids. Trimming took off 0 bases at V and 4 bases at J, with 12 bases between the two ends. CDR3 bases: TGCAGTGCTAGAGATAACAGCGGTGGCACCGGGGAGCTGTTTTTT. Translating gives CSARDNSGGTGELFF.

This chain joins TRBV5-1 and TRBJ2-1; TRBD2 aligns across 14 bases. The length of the CDR3 is 13 residues. V lost 4 bases, J lost 15 bases, and 6 bases stayed unmatched. Germline CDR1 SGHRS, CDR2 YFSETQ. CDR3 bases: TGCGCCAGCAGCAGCGGGACTAGCGGGAGCCGGTTCTTC. Amino acid sequence: CASSSGTSGSRFF.

At least ten counts were recorded for this clonotype. V gene TRBV7-9 combines with J gene TRBJ1-1; 11 nucleotides align to TRBD1. The V and J ends lost 1 base and 5 bases, in that order; junction bases with no gene match: 3. CDR1 and CDR2 (germline): SEHNR, FQNEAQ (reference sequence). This CDR3 has 15 amino acids. As DNA, the CDR3 is TGTGCCAGCAGCTTAGGGACAGGGGGCGATACTGAAGCTTTCTTT. Protein sequence: CASSLGTGGDTEAFF.

This chain connects TRBV20-1 to TRBJ2-1, with D unclear. The length of the CDR3 is 14 residues. Trimming pared 7 bases from V and 0 bases from J, leaving 13 bases between. Germline V gives CDR1 DFQATT, CDR2 SNEGSKA (reference sequence). This CDR3 reads CSVWGSSSYNEQFF. The CDR3 DNA reads as TGCAGTGTATGGGGTAGCAGCTCCTACAATGAGCAGTTCTTC.

There are a few counts of this clonotype. This chain joins TRBV29-1 and TRBJ1-1; tentative D call: TRBD1 (5 bases). Trimming cost V 3 bases and J 7 bases, with 18 bases left between them. CDR1 is SQVTM, CDR2 ANQGSEA, per germline. The CDR3 has 14 amino acids. As DNA, the CDR3 is TGCAGCGTTGAGTGGGGGAGGGGAGGTGTTGAAGCTTTCTTT. This encodes CSVEWGRGGVEAFF.

J is TRBJ2-3 and V is TRBV11-2, with D hard to call. CDR1 and CDR2 from the germline V gene are SGHAT and FQNNGV. The CDR3 length is 13 residues. Trimming cost V 4 bases and J 1 base, with 6 bases left between them. CDR3 sequence: CASSSQRTDTQYF. The CDR3 DNA reads TGTGCCAGCAGCTCCCAACGCACAGATACGCAGTATTTT. The variable domain in full, completed from reference TRBV11-2 and TRBJ2-3, reads EAGVAQSPRYKIIEKRQSVAFWCNPISGHATLYWYQQILGQGPKLLIQFQNNGVVDDSQLPKDRFSAERLKGVDSTLKIQPAKLEDSAVYLCASSSQRTDTQYFGPGTRLTVL.

A few counts support this clonotype. V gene TRBV5-6 combines with J gene TRBJ2-7, with a weak D call TRBD2 (6 bases). V was pared by 2 bases and J by 2 bases, with 11 bases between. Germline V CDR1 and CDR2: SGHDT, YYEEEE. This CDR3 region has 14 residues. The chain's CDR3 is CASSFWEAPYEQYF. CDR3 in DNA: TGTGCCAGCAGCTTTTGGGAGGCGCCCTACGAGCAGTACTTC.

This clonotype was observed a handful of times. The genes are TRBV27 and TRBJ2-1; D is unclear. The CDR3 has 15 amino acids. Germline V gives CDR1 MNHEY, CDR2 SMNVEV (reference sequence). Trimming removed 4 bases from V and 3 bases from J, with 13 bases in between. The CDR3 DNA follows: TGTGCCAGCAGTTCCAGCGTCGCGCTCTACAATGAGCAGTTCTTC. Translated: CASSSSVALYNEQFF.

J is TRBJ1-4 and V is TRBV30; D remains unclear. Germline CDR1 and CDR2: GTSNPN and SVGIG (reference sequence). V was trimmed by 4 bases and J by 0 bases, leaving 12 bases between them. The CDR3 length is 15 residues. CDR3 nucleotides: TGTGCCTGGACCCATGCGAGGACAACTAATGAAAAACTGTTTTTT. The encoded protein is CAWTHARTTNEKLFF.